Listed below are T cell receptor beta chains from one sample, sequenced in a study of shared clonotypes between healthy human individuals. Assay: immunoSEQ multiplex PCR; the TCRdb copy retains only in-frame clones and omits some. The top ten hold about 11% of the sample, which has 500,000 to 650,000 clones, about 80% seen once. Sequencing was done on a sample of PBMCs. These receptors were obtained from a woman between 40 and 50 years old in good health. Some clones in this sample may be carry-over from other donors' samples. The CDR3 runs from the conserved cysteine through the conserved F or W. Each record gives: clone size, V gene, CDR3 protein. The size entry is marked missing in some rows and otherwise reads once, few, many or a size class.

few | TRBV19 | CASSPGQGAEKLFF
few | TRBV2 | CASSVGGWTNEQFF
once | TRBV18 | CASSRTSDGEQFF
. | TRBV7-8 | CASSQQAGGSGGTQYF
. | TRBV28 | CASTSPGTSGIREQYF
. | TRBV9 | CASSVLGTVSEKLFF
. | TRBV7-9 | CASSSKTPRLAKNIQYF
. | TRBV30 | CAWSGARTGGYEQYF
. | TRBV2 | CASRELAGEGNEQFF
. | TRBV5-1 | CASSPGGPTLSYGYTF
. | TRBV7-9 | CASSLALGAGGYTIYF
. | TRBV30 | CAWSLQGARETQYF
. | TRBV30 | CAWSVGQVRCFF
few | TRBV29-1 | CSVDWGNTQYF
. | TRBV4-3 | CASSQDGADEQFF
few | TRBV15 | CATSRDSGPGAEAFF
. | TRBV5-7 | CASSLRDRAYGYTF
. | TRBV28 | CASMLPGGGKTQYF
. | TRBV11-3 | CASSPRIGANTGELFF
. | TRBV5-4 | CASSQGPPDTQYF
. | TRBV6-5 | CASSYSMDSPENLYF
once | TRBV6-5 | CASSAGTGSTDTQYF
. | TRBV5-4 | CASSLRSDFKETQYF
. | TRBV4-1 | CASSQDPPGQQRLYGYTF
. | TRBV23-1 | CASFRQGDYGYTF
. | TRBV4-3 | CASSQDRPLAKNIQYF
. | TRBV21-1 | CASSPRQGRNTGELFF
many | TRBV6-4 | CASSEDGQGYGYTF
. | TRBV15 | CATSRGGESDTQYF
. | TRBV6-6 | CASSYQGNPNQPQHF
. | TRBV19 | CASSIAAGADGELFF
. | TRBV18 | CASSPPGQEHTF
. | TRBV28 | CASNMGLAGDLEEQFF
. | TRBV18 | CASSPIGGPGFNQPQHF
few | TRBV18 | CASSQGQELGYTF
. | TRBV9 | CASSVSSGTYNEQFF
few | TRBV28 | CASSRTVNQPQHF
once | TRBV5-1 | CASSGRNYEQYF
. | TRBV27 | CASSFSEGVGYTF
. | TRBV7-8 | CASSLRASGETQYF